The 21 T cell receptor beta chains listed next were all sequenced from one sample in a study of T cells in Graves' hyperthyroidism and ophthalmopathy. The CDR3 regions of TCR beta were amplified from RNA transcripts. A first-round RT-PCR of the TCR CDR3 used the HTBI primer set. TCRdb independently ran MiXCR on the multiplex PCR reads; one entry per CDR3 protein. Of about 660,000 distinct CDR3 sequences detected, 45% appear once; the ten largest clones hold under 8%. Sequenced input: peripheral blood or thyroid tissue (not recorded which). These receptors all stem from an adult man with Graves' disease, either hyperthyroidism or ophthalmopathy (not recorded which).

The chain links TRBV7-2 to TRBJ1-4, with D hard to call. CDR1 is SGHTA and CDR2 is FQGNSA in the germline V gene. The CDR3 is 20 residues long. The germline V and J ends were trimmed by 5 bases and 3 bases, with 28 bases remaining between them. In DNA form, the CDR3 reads TGTGCCAGCAGCACACAGCGGCCTGGGATAAGGCTCACCTCTAATGAAAAACTGTTTTTT. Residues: CASSTQRPGIRLTSNEKLFF.

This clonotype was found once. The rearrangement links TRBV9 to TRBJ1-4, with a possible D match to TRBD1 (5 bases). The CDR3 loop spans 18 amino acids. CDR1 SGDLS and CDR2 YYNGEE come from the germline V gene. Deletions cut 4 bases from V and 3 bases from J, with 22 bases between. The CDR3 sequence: CASSLGSLATESNEKLFF. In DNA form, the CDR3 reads TGTGCCAGCAGCTTAGGGTCCCTGGCGACAGAATCTAATGAAAAACTGTTTTTT.

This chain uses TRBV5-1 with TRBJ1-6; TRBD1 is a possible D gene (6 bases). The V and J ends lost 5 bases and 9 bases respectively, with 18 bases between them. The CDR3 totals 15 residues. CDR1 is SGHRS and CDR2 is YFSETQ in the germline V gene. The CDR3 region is CASRIGGWVASPLHF. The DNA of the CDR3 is TGCGCCAGCAGAATAGGGGGTTGGGTGGCTTCACCCCTCCACTTT.

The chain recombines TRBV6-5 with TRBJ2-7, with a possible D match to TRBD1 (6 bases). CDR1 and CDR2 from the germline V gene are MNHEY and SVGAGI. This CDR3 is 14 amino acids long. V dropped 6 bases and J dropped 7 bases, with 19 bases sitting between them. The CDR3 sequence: CASSTGLEPDEQYF. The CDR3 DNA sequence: TGTGCCAGCAGCACAGGGTTAGAGCCTGATGAGCAGTACTTC.

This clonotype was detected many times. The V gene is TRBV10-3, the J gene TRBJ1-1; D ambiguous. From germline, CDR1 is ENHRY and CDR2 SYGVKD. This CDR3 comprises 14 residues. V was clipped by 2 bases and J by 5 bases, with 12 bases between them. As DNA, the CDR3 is TGTGCCATCAGTGAGACGGCAGCGGATACTGAAGCTTTCTTT. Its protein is CAISETAADTEAFF.

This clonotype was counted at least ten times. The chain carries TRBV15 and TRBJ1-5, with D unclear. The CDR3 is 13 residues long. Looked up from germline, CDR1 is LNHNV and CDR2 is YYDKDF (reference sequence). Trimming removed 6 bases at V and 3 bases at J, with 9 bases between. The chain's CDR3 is CATSGRFNQPQHF. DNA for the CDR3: TGTGCCACCAGTGGACGGTTCAATCAGCCCCAGCATTTT.

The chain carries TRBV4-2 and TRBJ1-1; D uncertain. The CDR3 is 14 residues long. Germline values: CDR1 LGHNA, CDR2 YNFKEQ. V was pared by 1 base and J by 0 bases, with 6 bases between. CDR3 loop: CASSQVSVNTEAFF. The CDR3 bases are TGTGCCAGCAGCCAAGTTTCCGTGAACACTGAAGCTTTCTTT.

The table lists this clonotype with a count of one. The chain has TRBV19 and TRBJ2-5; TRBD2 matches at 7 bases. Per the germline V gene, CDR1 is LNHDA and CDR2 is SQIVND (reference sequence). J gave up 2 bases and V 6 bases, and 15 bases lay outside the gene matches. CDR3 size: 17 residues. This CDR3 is CASRERWEGPQQETQYF. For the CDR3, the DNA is TGTGCCAGTAGAGAAAGGTGGGAGGGCCCCCAACAAGAGACCCAGTACTTC.

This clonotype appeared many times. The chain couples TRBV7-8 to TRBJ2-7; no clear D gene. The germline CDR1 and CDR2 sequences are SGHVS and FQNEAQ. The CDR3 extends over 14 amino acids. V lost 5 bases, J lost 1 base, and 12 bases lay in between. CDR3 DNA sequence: TGTGCCAGCAGCCGCGATTTCGCATCCTACGAGCAGTACTTC. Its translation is CASSRDFASYEQYF.

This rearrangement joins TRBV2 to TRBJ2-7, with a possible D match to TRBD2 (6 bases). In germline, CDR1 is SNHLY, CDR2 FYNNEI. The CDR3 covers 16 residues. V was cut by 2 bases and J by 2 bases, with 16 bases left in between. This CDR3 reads CASSETGGARAYEQYF. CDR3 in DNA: TGTGCCAGCAGTGAAACCGGGGGTGCTAGAGCCTACGAGCAGTACTTC.

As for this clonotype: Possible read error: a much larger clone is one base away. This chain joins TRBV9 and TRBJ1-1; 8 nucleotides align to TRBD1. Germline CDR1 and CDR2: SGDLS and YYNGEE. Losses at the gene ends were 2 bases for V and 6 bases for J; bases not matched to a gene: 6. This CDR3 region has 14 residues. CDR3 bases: TGTGCCAGCAGCGTCAGCAGGGGGCTCTCTGAAGCTTTCTTT. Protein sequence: CASSVSRGLSEAFF. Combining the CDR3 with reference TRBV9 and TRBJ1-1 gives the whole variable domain DSGVTQTPKHLITATGQRVTLRCSPRSGDLSVYWYQQSLDQGLQFLIQYYNGEERAKGNILERFSAQQFPDLHSELNLSSLELGDSALYFCASSVSRGLSEAFFGQGTRLTVV.

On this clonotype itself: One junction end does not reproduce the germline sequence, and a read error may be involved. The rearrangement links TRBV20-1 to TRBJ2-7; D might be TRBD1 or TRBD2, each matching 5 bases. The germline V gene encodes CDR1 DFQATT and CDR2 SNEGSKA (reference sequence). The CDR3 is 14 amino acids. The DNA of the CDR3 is TGCAGTGCTAGCCGGGACGGGGTATCCTACGAGCAGCACTTC. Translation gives CSASRDGVSYEQHF.

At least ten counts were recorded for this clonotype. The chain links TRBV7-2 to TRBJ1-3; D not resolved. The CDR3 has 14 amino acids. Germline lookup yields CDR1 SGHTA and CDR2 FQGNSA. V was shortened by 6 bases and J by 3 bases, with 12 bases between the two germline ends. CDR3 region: CASRETARGNTIYF. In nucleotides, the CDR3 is TGTGCCAGCAGAGAAACCGCTCGTGGAAACACCATATATTTT.

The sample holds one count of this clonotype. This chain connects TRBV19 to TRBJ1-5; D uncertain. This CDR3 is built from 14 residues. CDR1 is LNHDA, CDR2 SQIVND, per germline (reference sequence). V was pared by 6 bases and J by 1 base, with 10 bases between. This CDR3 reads CASSHAGSNQPQHF. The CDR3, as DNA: TGTGCCAGTAGCCACGCCGGGAGCAATCAGCCCCAGCATTTT.

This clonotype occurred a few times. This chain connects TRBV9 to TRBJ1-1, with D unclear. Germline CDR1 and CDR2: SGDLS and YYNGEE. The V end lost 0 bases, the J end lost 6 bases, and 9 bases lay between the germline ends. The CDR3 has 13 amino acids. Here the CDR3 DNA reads TGTGCCAGCAGCGTAGGGAACAGCCCTGAAGCTTTCTTT. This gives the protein CASSVGNSPEAFF.

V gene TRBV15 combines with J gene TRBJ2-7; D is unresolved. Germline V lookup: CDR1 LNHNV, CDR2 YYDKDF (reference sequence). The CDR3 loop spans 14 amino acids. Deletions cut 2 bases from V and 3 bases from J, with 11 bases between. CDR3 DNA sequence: TGTGCCACCAGCAGACATGTTTCGGACTACGAGCAGTACTTC. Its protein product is CATSRHVSDYEQYF.

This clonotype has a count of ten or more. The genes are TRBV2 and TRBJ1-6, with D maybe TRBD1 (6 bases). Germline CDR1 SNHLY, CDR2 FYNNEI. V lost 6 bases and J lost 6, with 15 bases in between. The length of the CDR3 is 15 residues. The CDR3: CASSQGDRLNSPLHF. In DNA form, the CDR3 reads TGTGCCAGCAGCCAGGGAGACAGGCTTAATTCACCCCTCCACTTT.

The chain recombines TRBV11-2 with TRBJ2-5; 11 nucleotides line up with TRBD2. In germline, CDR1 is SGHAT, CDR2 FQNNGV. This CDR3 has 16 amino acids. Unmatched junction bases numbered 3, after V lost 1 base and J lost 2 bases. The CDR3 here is CASSLGPSGGQETQYF. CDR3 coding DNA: TGTGCCAGCAGCTTAGGTCCTAGCGGGGGGCAAGAGACCCAGTACTTC.

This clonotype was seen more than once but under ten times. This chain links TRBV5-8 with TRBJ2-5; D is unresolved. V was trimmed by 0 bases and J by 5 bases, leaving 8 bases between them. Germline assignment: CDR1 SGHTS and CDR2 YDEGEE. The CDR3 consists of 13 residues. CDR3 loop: CASSLEGWETQYF. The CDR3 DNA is TGTGCCAGCAGCTTGGAGGGTTGGGAGACCCAGTACTTC.

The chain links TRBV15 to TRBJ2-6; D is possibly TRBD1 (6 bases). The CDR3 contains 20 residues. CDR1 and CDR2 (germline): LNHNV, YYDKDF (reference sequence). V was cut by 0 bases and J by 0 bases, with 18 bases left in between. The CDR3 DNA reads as TGTGCCACCAGCAGAGAAACAGGGCAGGGCTCACGCTCTGGGGCCAACGTCCTGACTTTC. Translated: CATSRETGQGSRSGANVLTF.

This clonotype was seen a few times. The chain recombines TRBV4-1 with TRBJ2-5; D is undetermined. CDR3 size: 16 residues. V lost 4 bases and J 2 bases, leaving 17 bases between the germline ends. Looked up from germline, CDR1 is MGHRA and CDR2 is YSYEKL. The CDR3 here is CASSPGSTTVQETQYF. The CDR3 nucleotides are TGCGCCAGCAGCCCTGGCAGTACGACGGTTCAAGAGACCCAGTACTTC.